This is a list of T cell receptor beta chains from one sample in a study of CD39 and CD103 CD8 tumor-infiltrating T cells. Measured with immunoSEQ multiplex PCR; TCRdb has only the in-frame clones, and not every one. This sample has about 4,600 clones; roughly two thirds occur once, and the top ten carry less than 15%. The sequencing sample was made of CD8+ T cells sorted from blood. These receptors originate from a human donor with head and neck squamous cell carcinoma. Each CDR3 is given with its conserved first and last residue. The D gene is left open where the match is weak. Not all rows give a size; the values are once, few, many and, for expanded clones, a class.

TRBJ2-7 TRBV19 - - CASSMFKGTYEQYF TGTGCCAGTAGTATGTTTAAGGGGACCTACGAGCAGTACTTC
TRBJ1-1 TRBV19 - - CASSITPNTEAFF TGTGCCAGTAGTATAACACCGAACACTGAAGCTTTCTTT
TRBJ2-7 TRBV13 - - CASSFRGSSSYEQYF TGTGCCAGCAGCTTTCGCGGGTCAAGCTCCTACGAGCAGTACTTC
TRBJ1-1 TRBV2 once - CASSEALQGGNTEAFF TGTGCCAGCAGTGAAGCGCTTCAGGGTGGGAACACTGAAGCTTTCTTT
TRBJ2-3 TRBV7-9 once - CASSGGGPTDTQYF TGTGCCAGCAGCGGGGGGGGGCCTACAGATACGCAGTATTTT
TRBJ2-1 TRBV13 - - CASSFQGGLSNEQFF TGTGCCAGCAGCTTCCAGGGGGGCCTAAGTAATGAGCAGTTCTTC
TRBJ2-3 TRBV2 - TRBD1 CASRPLLGTGAGGDTQYF TGTGCCAGCAGGCCACTCTTGGGGACAGGGGCCGGGGGAGATACGCAGTATTTT
TRBJ2-1 TRBV7-2 - - CASSWHEQFF TGTGCCAGCAGCTGGCATGAGCAGTTCTTC
TRBJ2-1 TRBV6-1 - TRBD2 CASSESSGGANEQFF TGTGCCAGCAGTGAATCTAGCGGGGGGGCCAATGAGCAGTTCTTC
TRBJ1-1 TRBV19 - - CASKTQGQMNTEAFF TGTGCCAGTAAAACTCAAGGACAGATGAACACTGAAGCTTTCTTT
TRBJ2-7 TRBV10-3 - - CAISDSSYEQYF TGTGCCATCAGTGACAGCTCCTACGAGCAGTACTTC
TRBJ2-2 TRBV4-3 - TRBD1 CASSQDVGQVNTGELFF TGCGCCAGCAGCCAAGATGTAGGACAGGTCAACACCGGGGAGCTGTTTTTT
TRBJ1-5 TRBV30 - - CAWSTDRIQPQHF TGTGCCTGGAGTACAGACAGAATTCAGCCCCAGCATTTT
TRBJ1-2 TRBV30 - TRBD1 CAWSDGTGRSYGYTF TGTGCCTGGAGCGACGGGACAGGCCGAAGCTATGGCTACACCTTC
TRBJ2-6 TRBV6-5 - - CASAKGVSGANVLTF TGTGCCAGCGCCAAGGGGGTCTCTGGGGCCAACGTCCTGACTTTC
TRBJ2-5 TRBV9 - TRBD2 CASSLYGIGRGQETQYF TGTGCCAGCAGCCTCTACGGGATCGGGAGGGGCCAAGAGACCCAGTACTTC
TRBJ1-1 TRBV27 - - CASSPGLRNTEAFF TGTGCCAGCAGTCCGGGACTCAGGAACACTGAAGCTTTCTTT
TRBJ2-1 TRBV6-6 - - CASSYSDSLEQFF TGTGCCAGCAGTTACTCTGACTCCCTGGAGCAGTTCTTC
TRBJ2-1 TRBV7-2 once TRBD2 CASSLRAGGYNEQFF TGTGCCAGCAGCTTAAGAGCGGGGGGCTACAATGAGCAGTTCTTC
TRBJ1-1 TRBV7-9 few - CASSLEQTTEAFF TGTGCCAGCAGCTTAGAACAGACCACTGAAGCTTTCTTT
TRBJ2-7 TRBV6-1 - TRBD1 CASSDLDRGTEQYF TGTGCCAGCAGTGACCTGGACAGGGGAACCGAGCAGTACTTC
TRBJ2-1 TRBV7-3 - - CASSLSGETYNEQFF TGTGCCAGCAGCTTAAGCGGGGAGACATACAATGAGCAGTTCTTC
TRBJ2-3 TRBV4-2 - TRBD1 CASSQESGTGADTQYF TGTGCCAGCAGCCAAGAGAGCGGGACAGGGGCAGATACGCAGTATTTT
TRBJ2-5 TRBV6-1 - - CASSEATGGVQETQYF TGTGCCAGCAGTGAAGCTACGGGGGGCGTTCAAGAGACCCAGTACTTC
TRBJ2-6 TRBV6-5 - - CASSYEDSGANVLTF TGTGCCAGCAGTTACGAGGACTCTGGGGCCAACGTCCTGACTTTC
TRBJ2-7 TRBV7-9 - TRBD1 CASSFTDRGQYEQYF TGTGCCAGCAGCTTCACGGACAGGGGGCAATACGAGCAGTACTTC
TRBJ2-7 TRBV4-2 once TRBD1 CASSQGAQGAYEQYF TGTGCCAGCAGCCAAGGGGCCCAGGGGGCTTACGAGCAGTACTTC
TRBJ2-5 TRBV6-5 - - CASSPSPGARGTQYF TGTGCCAGCAGCCCGTCCCCCGGGGCCAGGGGGACCCAGTACTTC
TRBJ1-1 TRBV6-5 - - CASSYYTTGNTEAFF TGTGCCAGCAGTTACTACACAACGGGGAACACTGAAGCTTTCTTT
TRBJ1-6 TRBV6-6 - - CASSPSERGSPLHF TGTGCCAGCAGCCCTTCGGAGCGTGGTTCACCCCTCCACTTT
TRBJ2-7 TRBV11-2 few - CASSFIPYEQYF TGTGCCAGCAGCTTTATTCCCTACGAGCAGTACTTC
TRBJ2-2 TRBV7-9 - TRBD1 CASSPGTADMNTGELFF TGTGCCAGCAGCCCAGGGACAGCGGACATGAACACCGGGGAGCTGTTTTTT
TRBJ2-1 TRBV9 - - CASSVKARVGDRWVNEQFF TGTGCCAGCAGCGTAAAGGCGCGGGTTGGGGATCGTTGGGTCAATGAGCAGTTCTTC
TRBJ1-2 TRBV5-4 medium-sized - CASSHRDIYGYTF TGTGCCAGCTCCCACCGGGACATCTATGGCTACACCTTC
TRBJ1-5 TRBV6-1 - - CASSENRLGEGQPQHF TGTGCCAGCAGTGAGAATCGGTTAGGGGAGGGACAGCCCCAGCATTTT
TRBJ2-1 TRBV19 once - CASKTEYNEQFF TGTGCCAGCAAGACAGAATACAATGAGCAGTTCTTC
TRBJ2-7 TRBV7-9 few - CASSSPVAERYEQYF TGTGCCAGCAGCAGCCCCGTCGCGGAGCGTTACGAGCAGTACTTC